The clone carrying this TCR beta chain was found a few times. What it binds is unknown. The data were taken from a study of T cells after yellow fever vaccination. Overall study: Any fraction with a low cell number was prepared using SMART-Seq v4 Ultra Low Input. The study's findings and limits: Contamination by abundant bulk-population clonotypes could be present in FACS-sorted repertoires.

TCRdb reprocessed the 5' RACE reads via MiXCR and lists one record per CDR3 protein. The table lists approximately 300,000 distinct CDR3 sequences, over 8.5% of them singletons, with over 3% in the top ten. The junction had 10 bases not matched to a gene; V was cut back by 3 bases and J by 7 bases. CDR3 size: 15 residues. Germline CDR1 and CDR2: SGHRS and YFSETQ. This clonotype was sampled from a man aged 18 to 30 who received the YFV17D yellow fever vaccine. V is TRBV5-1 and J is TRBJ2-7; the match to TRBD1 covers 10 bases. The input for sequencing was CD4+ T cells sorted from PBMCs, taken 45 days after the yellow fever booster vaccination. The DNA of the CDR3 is TGCGCCAGCAGCTCCGGGACAGGGGTCCGTTTTGAGCAGTACTTC. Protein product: CASSSGTGVRFEQYF.